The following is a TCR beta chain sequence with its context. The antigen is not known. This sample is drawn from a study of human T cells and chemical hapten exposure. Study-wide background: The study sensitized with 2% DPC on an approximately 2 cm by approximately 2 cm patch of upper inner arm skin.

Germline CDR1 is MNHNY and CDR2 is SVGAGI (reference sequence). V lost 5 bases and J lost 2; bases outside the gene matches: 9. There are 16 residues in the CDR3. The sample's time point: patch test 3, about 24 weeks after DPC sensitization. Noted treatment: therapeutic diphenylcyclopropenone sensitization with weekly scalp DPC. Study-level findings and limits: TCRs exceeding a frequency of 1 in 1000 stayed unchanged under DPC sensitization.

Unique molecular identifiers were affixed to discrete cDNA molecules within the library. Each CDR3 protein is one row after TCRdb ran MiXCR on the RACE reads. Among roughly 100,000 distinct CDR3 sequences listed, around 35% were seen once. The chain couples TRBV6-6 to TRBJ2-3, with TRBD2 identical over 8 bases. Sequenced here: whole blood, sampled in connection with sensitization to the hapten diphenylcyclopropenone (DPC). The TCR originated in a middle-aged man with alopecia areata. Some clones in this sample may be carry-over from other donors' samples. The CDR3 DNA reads TGTGCCAGCAGTAATCGACTAGCGACAGACACAGATACGCAGTATTTT. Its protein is CASSNRLATDTDTQYF.